The next 32 T cell receptor beta chains were all read from a single sample in a study of beta chain features in type 1 diabetes. Reverse transcription of all isolated RNA meant that expressed TCRB transcripts were sequenced. This table comes from immunoSEQ multiplex PCR, and its TCRdb copy is limited to in-frame clones, with some not included. Here the sample spans hundreds of thousands of clones, about 16% being singletons. The specimen sequenced was naive CD4+ T cells from blood. These receptor sequences come from a man younger than 35 in good health.

The rearrangement joins TRBV27 to TRBJ2-4, with D perhaps matching TRBD1 (6 bases). Trimming took off 2 bases at V and 6 bases at J, with 11 bases between the two ends. Germline CDR1 MNHEY, CDR2 SMNVEV (reference sequence). The CDR3 is 14 residues long. The CDR3 here is CASSLMQGRNIQYF. CDR3 DNA: TGTGCCAGCAGTTTAATGCAGGGGAGAAACATTCAGTACTTC.

In its sample, this clone was seen a few times. The rearrangement uses TRBV29-1 and TRBJ1-5; a weak D match, TRBD1 (5 bases). Germline CDR1 is SQVTM and CDR2 is ANQGSEA. The CDR3 sequence is 15 residues long. Trimming pared 4 bases from V and 5 bases from J, leaving 18 bases between. The CDR3 sequence: CSVGGASGVDQPQHF. In nucleotides, the CDR3 is TGCAGCGTTGGAGGGGCGTCGGGCGTGGATCAGCCCCAGCATTTT.

This clone was picked up a small number of times. Other DNA sequences in the sample encode the same CDR3. The genes are TRBV10-3 and TRBJ1-1; D ambiguous. V gave up 4 bases and J gave up 4 bases, with 4 bases separating them. Germline assignment: CDR1 ENHRY and CDR2 SYGVKD. The length of the CDR3 is 11 residues. The CDR3 sequence is CAISGGTEAFF. The DNA for the CDR3 is TGTGCCATCAGTGGTGGCACTGAAGCTTTCTTT.

This clone came up a few times. The chain carries TRBV19 and TRBJ1-2; D not resolved. This CDR3 is built from 13 residues. Trimming took 3 bases from V and 6 from J, leaving 11 bases between them. Germline V CDR1 and CDR2: LNHDA, SQIVND (reference sequence). As DNA, the CDR3 is TGTGCCAGTAGTATCGGGGAGGTCCATGGCTACACCTTC. Amino acids: CASSIGEVHGYTF.

This clone came up a few times. The genes are TRBV18 and TRBJ1-2; the D is unclear. Germline CDR1 is KGHSH and CDR2 is LQKENI. The CDR3 sequence is 15 residues long. The V end lost 2 bases, the J end lost 3 bases, and 13 bases lay between the germline ends. The CDR3, as DNA: TGTGCCAGCTCACCATTACAGTCGGGTGACTATGGCTACACCTTC. Its protein product is CASSPLQSGDYGYTF.

This clone was observed a few times. The J gene is TRBJ1-2, the V gene TRBV11-2, with 8 positions matching TRBD1. Trimming removed 4 bases from V and 3 bases from J; junction bases left unmatched: 7. The germline gives CDR1 SGHAT, CDR2 FQNNGV. This CDR3 comprises 15 residues. CDR3 residues: CASSSRQGPHYGYTF. Written as DNA, the CDR3 is TGTGCCAGCAGCTCCCGACAGGGGCCCCACTATGGCTACACCTTC.

V gene TRBV7-8 combines with J gene TRBJ2-1; D perhaps matches TRBD2 (6 bases). The CDR3 loop spans 13 amino acids. CDR1 and CDR2 (germline): SGHVS, FQNEAQ. V was cut by 2 bases and J by 11 bases, with 13 bases left in between. In nucleotides, the CDR3 is TGTGCCAGCAGCTTACTTAGCGGCCTTAAGCAGTTCTTC. It encodes CASSLLSGLKQFF.

This chain connects TRBV5-1 to TRBJ2-7; tentative D call: TRBD1 (6 bases). CDR1 and CDR2 from the germline V gene are SGHRS and YFSETQ. The CDR3 covers 15 residues. V lost 4 bases to trimming and J lost 0 bases, with 14 bases between them. The CDR3 bases are TGCGCCAGCAGCCCCCGGGACATTCGCTCCTACGAGCAGTACTTC. It codes for CASSPRDIRSYEQYF.

This clone was seen more than once but under ten times. The rearrangement uses TRBV30 and TRBJ1-5; unclear D gene. This CDR3 has 13 amino acids. V lost 0 bases, J lost 4 bases, and 7 bases lay in between. Germline CDR1 GTSNPN, CDR2 SVGIG (reference sequence). In nucleotides, the CDR3 is TGTGCCTGGAGTGTAGTACCGAATCAGCCCCAGCATTTT. It encodes CAWSVVPNQPQHF.

The V gene is TRBV28, the J gene TRBJ2-1, with D possibly matching TRBD2 (5 bases). V was clipped by 3 bases and J by 2 bases, with 11 bases between them. Germline V gives CDR1 MDHEN, CDR2 SYDVKM. There are 15 residues in the CDR3. CDR3 in amino acids: CASSFSGITYNEQFF. In DNA, the CDR3 is TGTGCCAGCAGTTTCTCCGGGATCACCTACAATGAGCAGTTCTTC. The complete variable domain, with remaining parts taken from reference TRBV28 and TRBJ2-1, reads DVKVTQSSRYLVKRTGEKVFLECVQDMDHENMFWYRQDPGLGLRLIYFSYDVKMKEKGDIPEGYSVSREKKERFSLILESASTNQTSMYLCASSFSGITYNEQFFGPGTRLTVL.

The chain has TRBV2 and TRBJ2-1; D remains unclear. V gave up 6 bases and J gave up 5 bases, with 5 bases separating them. The CDR3 is 11 residues long. The V gene's germline CDR1 is SNHLY and CDR2 FYNNEI. The CDR3 spells CASSGHNEQFF. CDR3 DNA sequence: TGTGCCAGCAGCGGACACAATGAGCAGTTCTTC.

The rearrangement links TRBV15 to TRBJ1-1; D remains ambiguous. Between the trimmed V and J ends, which lost 8 bases and 5 bases, there was a span of 12 bases. The CDR3 has 12 amino acids. Germline CDR1 reads LNHNV; CDR2 reads YYDKDF (reference sequence). The CDR3 here is CATASARTEAFF. The CDR3 DNA reads as TGTGCCACCGCATCCGCCAGGACTGAAGCTTTCTTT. Based on the CDR3 plus reference TRBV15 and TRBJ1-1, the full variable domain is DAMVIQNPRYQVTQFGKPVTLSCSQTLNHNVMYWYQQKSSQAPKLLFHYYDKDFNNEADTPDNFQSRRPNTSFCFLDIRSPGLGDTAMYLCATASARTEAFFGQGTRLTVV.

The J gene is TRBJ2-4, the V gene TRBV19, with 13 nucleotides matching TRBD2. The CDR3 contains 19 residues. V trimming: 5 bases; J trimming: 1 base; junction bases outside the gene matches: 11. Germline CDR1 and CDR2: LNHDA and SQIVND (reference sequence). In DNA form, the CDR3 reads TGTGCCAGTAGTGTTACTAGCGGGAGGGCCCTTGGGGCCAAAAACATTCAGTACTTC. It translates to CASSVTSGRALGAKNIQYF.

This clone was observed a few times. The chain carries TRBV18 and TRBJ1-1; TRBD1 matches at 8 bases. The germline CDR1 and CDR2 sequences are KGHSH and LQKENI. After removal of 6 bases from V and 5 bases from J, the junction contained 8 bases not matched to a gene. This CDR3 is 14 amino acids long. CDR3 bases: TGTGCCAGCTCCCCGGACAGGGCCCCTACTGAAGCTTTCTTT. The encoded protein is CASSPDRAPTEAFF.

This clone was found a few times. The chain couples TRBV6-1 to TRBJ1-2; the D gene is possibly TRBD1 (6 bases). The CDR3 runs to 14 residues. Germline V gene sequence: CDR1 MNHNS, CDR2 SASEGT. V gave up 6 bases and J gave up 3 bases, with 14 bases separating them. The CDR3 sequence is CASRTQGMDYGYTF. CDR3 nucleotide sequence: TGTGCCAGCAGAACACAGGGAATGGACTATGGCTACACCTTC.

This clone has just a few counts. The chain combines TRBV5-4 with TRBJ2-1, with D unresolved. CDR1 and CDR2 (germline): SGHNT, YYREEE (reference sequence). V was clipped by 0 bases and J by 5 bases, with 0 bases between them. The CDR3 covers 11 residues. In DNA, the CDR3 is TGTGCCAGCAGCTTGGACAATGAGCAGTTCTTC. Protein product: CASSLDNEQFF.

Here the CDR3 reads CASSLASLYEQYF. Here the CDR3 DNA reads TGTGCCAGCAGCTTAGCATCCCTCTACGAGCAGTACTTC. The V call is TRBV7-2, the J call TRBJ2-7; D is uncertain. Germline loops: CDR1 SGHTA, CDR2 FQGNSA. The CDR3 consists of 13 residues. With 0 bases removed from V and 3 bases from J, the gap between germline ends came to 6 bases.

The CDR3 protein is CASSQPSAQGEETQYF. The CDR3 DNA is TGTGCCAGCAGCCAACCATCAGCGCAGGGCGAAGAGACCCAGTACTTC. This chain links TRBV4-2 with TRBJ2-5; D is perhaps TRBD1 (5 bases). V gave up 2 bases and J gave up 3 bases, with 16 bases separating them. Germline V gene data show CDR1 as LGHNA and CDR2 as YNFKEQ. CDR3 length equals 16 residues.

The J gene is TRBJ1-1, the V gene TRBV29-1, with D hard to call. V lost 7 bases and J 1 base, leaving 7 bases between the germline ends. Germline CDR1 reads SQVTM; CDR2 reads ANQGSEA. The CDR3 length is 11 residues. CDR3 DNA: TGCAGCGGCGGAGGGAACACTGAAGCTTTCTTT. This encodes CSGGGNTEAFF.

This chain uses TRBV5-1 with TRBJ1-6; 9 nucleotides match TRBD1. Germline CDR1 reads SGHRS; CDR2 reads YFSETQ. The J segment lost 10 bases and the V segment lost 3 bases, leaving 8 bases of the junction unmatched. There are 15 residues in the CDR3. The CDR3 DNA sequence: TGCGCCAGCAGCTCGGGGACAGGGAATGGCTCACCCCTCCACTTT. Protein: CASSSGTGNGSPLHF.

In this sample, this clone turned up a few times. The chain recombines TRBV30 with TRBJ2-5; 10 bases are shared with TRBD2. This CDR3 is 15 amino acids long. The trim removed 5 bases at V and 7 bases at J, leaving 13 bases unmatched. Germline V gene sequence: CDR1 GTSNPN, CDR2 SVGIG (reference sequence). The CDR3 sequence is CAWSSGGPGFVTQYF. CDR3 DNA sequence: TGTGCCTGGTCTAGCGGGGGCCCGGGCTTTGTGACCCAGTACTTC.

In DNA, the CDR3 is TGTGCCACCAGCACCGGACTAGCGGGGGGACAAGAGACCCAGTACTTC. Amino acid sequence: CATSTGLAGGQETQYF. The chain couples TRBV15 to TRBJ2-5, with 14 bases fitting TRBD2. V trimming: 4 bases; J trimming: 2 bases; junction bases outside the gene matches: 3. Germline lookup yields CDR1 LNHNV and CDR2 YYDKDF (reference sequence). The CDR3 is 16 amino acids.

This clone was picked up a small number of times. The chain combines TRBV13 with TRBJ2-7; TRBD1 matches at 7 bases. CDR3 length equals 16 residues. Germline V gene data show CDR1 as PRHDT and CDR2 as FYEKMQ (reference sequence). V gave up 6 bases and J gave up 3 bases; unmatched junction bases: 14. CDR3 protein: CASSRNPGQSFYEQYF. The CDR3 nucleotides read TGTGCCAGCAGTCGCAACCCGGGACAGAGCTTCTACGAGCAGTACTTC. Combining the CDR3 with reference TRBV13 and TRBJ2-7 gives the whole variable domain AAGVIQSPRHLIKEKRETATLKCYPIPRHDTVYWYQQGPGQDPQFLISFYEKMQSDKGSIPDRFSAQQFSDYHSELNMSSLELGDSALYFCASSRNPGQSFYEQYFGPGTRLTVT.

V is TRBV18 and J is TRBJ2-7; TRBD2 is a possible D gene (6 bases). The germline gives CDR1 KGHSH, CDR2 LQKENI. V was trimmed by 1 base and J by 3 bases, leaving 13 bases between them. The CDR3 contains 15 residues. CDR3 region: CASSPLGTHVYEQYF. CDR3 sequence (DNA): TGTGCCAGCTCACCACTCGGGACTCACGTCTACGAGCAGTACTTC.

The chain joins TRBV15 to TRBJ2-3, with 7 positions matching TRBD1. The CDR3 spans 14 residues. CDR1 and CDR2 (germline): LNHNV, YYDKDF (reference sequence). Losses at the gene ends were 5 bases for V and 0 bases for J; bases not matched to a gene: 2. This CDR3 reads CATSPQGSTDTQYF. In DNA form, the CDR3 reads TGTGCCACCAGCCCACAGGGGAGCACAGATACGCAGTATTTT.

This clone was found a few times. Other DNA sequences of this sample code for an identical CDR3. This sequence joins TRBV5-4 and TRBJ2-2; D not certain. Trimming removed 0 bases from V and 2 bases from J, with 5 bases in between. The CDR3 is 14 residues long. The germline CDR1 and CDR2 sequences are SGHNT and YYREEE (reference sequence). CDR3 amino acids: CASSLDSNTGELFF. CDR3 coding DNA: TGTGCCAGCAGCTTGGACAGCAACACCGGGGAGCTGTTTTTT.

On this clone itself: The junction departs from the called germline gene at one end, perhaps through a read error. The chain employs TRBV7-7 and TRBJ2-1, with D possibly being TRBD1 (7 bases). CDR1 is SSHAT and CDR2 is FNYEAQ in the germline V gene (reference sequence). The CDR3 totals 13 residues. As DNA, the CDR3 is TGTGCTAGCAAGGCAGGGGGGCAGGGTGAGCAGTTCTTC. It translates to CASKAGGQGEQFF.

To note about this clone: The sample holds other DNA sequences that translate to the same CDR3. V is TRBV7-2 and J is TRBJ2-7, with D possibly TRBD1 on 5 matching bases. Trimming took 4 bases from V and 4 from J, leaving 8 bases between them. Per the germline V gene, CDR1 is SGHTA and CDR2 is FQGNSA. The CDR3 has 12 amino acids. For the CDR3, the DNA is TGTGCCAGCAGCTCCCAGGGTTACGAGCAGTACTTC. It translates to CASSSQGYEQYF.

This clone has only a few counts. The rearrangement uses TRBV19 and TRBJ1-1; 7 nucleotides align to TRBD1. The CDR3 has 14 amino acids. Germline lookup yields CDR1 LNHDA and CDR2 SQIVND (reference sequence). Trimming at V came to 5 bases and at J to 6 bases, leaving 9 bases not matched to a gene. In DNA, the CDR3 is TGTGCCAGTAGTGAACCGACAGGGACCGCTGAAGCTTTCTTT. Translating it yields CASSEPTGTAEAFF.

This clone was seen more than once but under ten times. The V gene is TRBV7-9, the J gene TRBJ1-2, with 8 bases matching TRBD1. Germline assignment: CDR1 SEHNR and CDR2 FQNEAQ (reference sequence). The CDR3 runs 13 residues. Trimming took 3 bases from V and 8 from J; bases not matched to a gene: 5. CDR3 nucleotides: TGTGCCAGCAGCTTCGGACAGGGCAGAGGCTACACCTTC. Translation: CASSFGQGRGYTF.

In its sample, this clone was seen a few times. The rearrangement uses TRBV30 and TRBJ1-2; TRBD1 agrees at 9 bases. Germline CDR1 reads GTSNPN; CDR2 reads SVGIG (reference sequence). Trimming removed 2 bases from V and 4 bases from J; junction bases left unmatched: 2. This CDR3 is 13 amino acids long. CDR3 sequence reads: CAWSLTGGYGYTF. In nucleotides, the CDR3 is TGTGCCTGGAGTCTGACAGGGGGCTATGGCTACACCTTC. The full variable domain, its missing parts supplied by reference TRBV30 and TRBJ1-2, is SQTIHQWPATLVQPVGSPLSLECTVEGTSNPNLYWYRQAAGRGLQLLFYSVGIGQISSEVPQNLSASRPQDRQFILSSKKLLLSDSGFYLCAWSLTGGYGYTFGSGTRLTVV.

This clone was detected a few times. V and J are TRBV7-2 and TRBJ2-3; TRBD2 matches at 10 bases. This CDR3 has 18 amino acids. Germline V gene data show CDR1 as SGHTA and CDR2 as FQGNSA. Trimming removed 0 bases from V and 3 bases from J; junction bases left unmatched: 9. Here the CDR3 DNA reads TGTGCCAGCAGCTTAGCGCTTCCCAGCGGGAGGGTGACAGATACGCAGTATTTT. Residues: CASSLALPSGRVTDTQYF.